This TCR beta chain was sequenced for a study of human T cells and chemical hapten exposure (dated by TCRdb to about 2021). For context, the study as a whole: For sensitization, 2% DPC in acetone was applied to a roughly 2 cm by roughly 2 cm area of upper inner arm skin. Patients additionally received weekly therapeutic DPC doses to the scalp throughout the roughly 25-week study period. Patch testing was performed on the upper back with Finn chambers containing 0.01% DPC, and the patch tests were scored after 6 days according to International Contact Dermatitis Research Group standards. The patient cohort, mostly female, included alopecia areata with under or over 50% scalp involvement, alopecia totalis and alopecia universalis. Libraries were combined into a pool for sequencing, and differences in TCR yield between samples came mainly from small differences in library volumes within the pool. In alopecia patients, the study followed how the peripheral blood TCR repertoire changed in vivo over primary and secondary sensitization to diphenylcyclopropenone (DPC), a hapten. Blood was sampled from patients pre-sensitization (week 0) and at 2, 6 and about 24 weeks after DPC sensitization. Blood for TCR sequencing was provided by twenty-nine alopecia patients at one to four time points (pre-sensitization, 2, 6 and 24 weeks). What the authors observed across the whole study: Because every patient had alopecia, a presumed autoimmune disease, the patients' immune response might differ from that of healthy individuals. Patch test score was positively correlated with the number of PT1 expanded TCRs, with significance at thresholds 8, 16 and 32 but not at 4. No change with DPC sensitization was found in the number of TCRs above 1 in 1000 frequency, and no evidence of global repertoire structure alterations was found. Repeated subsampling changed both the strength of the expansion versus patch-test correlation and the threshold at which the correlation became significant. Compared with pre-sensitization or healthy control sets, expanded TCRs formed significantly more large CDR3 similarity clusters, which is consistent with antigen-driven responses.

From the cysteine through the phenylalanine, the CDR3 covers 15 amino acids. Of all the DNA, just the CDR3 is kept, 45 bases in frame from base 1. The junction shows trimming of 3 bases on V and 2 bases on J, and the gene matches do not reach 4 bases of it. In the germline V gene, CDR1 corresponds to SGHDT and CDR2 to YYEEEE. What the time point label conveys for this sample: patch test 3, about 24 weeks after DPC sensitization. The label giving this sample's treatment or condition can be read as: therapeutic diphenylcyclopropenone sensitization with weekly scalp DPC. Blood at each patch-test visit was drawn before the patch test was applied. Patients were considered eligible if aged 18 to 70, diagnosed with alopecia and deemed suitable for DPC therapy, and patients were excluded if pregnant. Total RNA was extracted from unfractionated whole blood collected in Tempus Blood RNA tubes. Concerning this clonotype itself: The antigen this receptor binds is unknown. Per-base quality was not reported, and no clone a single base away is much larger than it.

The library was obtained by RACE. The listed sequencing device is NextSeq 500. During library preparation, unique molecular identifiers were attached to individual cDNA molecules so that TCRs could be counted quantitatively and reproducibly. Both TCR alpha and TCR beta chains were sequenced from each blood RNA sample. Turning to the authors' computational methods: Samples had a median of around 92,000 TCRs, with a range from about 23,224 to 750,000. V, J and CDR3 annotation of the TCR reads was carried out using the Decombinator software suite. Every sample was subsampled to the same number of TCRs (28,000) for the PS versus PT1 abundance plots. TCRs were defined as expanded if absent before sensitization and observed at least eight times at the 2-week time point. TCRdb trimmed public reads at Q25 via fastp, called clones via MiXCR and kept in-frame beta chains. Identical CDR3 protein sequences are pooled into one entry, listed with their most common genes and DNA. V and J calls and clone size were set by TCRdb, not the authors. The sample table records 150,000 to 200,000 distinct CDR3 sequences; roughly a quarter of these occur just once. The ten most abundant clones make up 2% to 2.5% of the sample.

This material consisted of whole blood, taken in connection with sensitization to the hapten diphenylcyclopropenone (DPC). The rearrangement joined TRBV5-6 to TRBJ2-7; TRBD2 fits 11 bases in the junction. The receptor was isolated from a woman in her 40s with alopecia areata. Some clones in this sample may be carry-over from other donors' samples. For the CDR3, the sequence is CASSSGLAGTYEQYF. The sequenced DNA is TGTGCCAGCAGCTCAGGACTAGCGGGTACCTACGAGCAGTACTTC.